The 21 T cell receptor beta chains below come from one sample, sequenced in a study of T cell clonality in common variable immunodeficiency. The method was immunoSEQ multiplex PCR; TCRdb's version includes in-frame clones alone and lacks a portion of them. The specimen has about 52,000 clones, none found just once. Sequenced input: peripheral blood mononuclear cells. The source of these receptors is a person between 18 and 75 years old in good health.

The sample holds many counts of this clone. The read ends 3 residues before the CDR3 terminus; that terminus is restored from the germline J gene. The genes are TRBV5-6 and TRBJ2-7, with TRBD1 matching 7 bases. Per the germline V gene, CDR1 is SGHDT and CDR2 is YYEEEE. The CDR3 covers 14 residues. Trimming cost V 2 bases and J 3 bases; bases outside gene matches: 5. This chain's CDR3 is CASSFWTGYYEQYF. The sequenced CDR3 bases are TGTGCCAGCAGCTTCTGGACAGGTTACTACGAG.

This clone was observed many times. CDR3 in amino acids: CASSILDRYGSPGAEAFF. The CDR3 DNA, read in part, is TGCGCCAGCAGCATCCTGGACAGGTATGGCTCGCCTGGGGCTGAA. The V call is TRBV5-1, the J call TRBJ1-1; TRBD1 aligns across 7 bases. The read ends 3 residues before the CDR3 terminus; that terminus is restored from the germline J gene. This CDR3 comprises 18 residues. The V segment lost 4 bases and the J segment 6 bases; nucleotides outside the gene matches: 21. Germline CDR1 and CDR2: SGHRS and YFSETQ.

This clone has a count of ten or more. The CDR3 is cut off 3 residues early in the read; its end comes from the germline J gene. The chain uses TRBV7-9 and TRBJ1-6, with D unresolved. Per germline, CDR1 SEHNR and CDR2 FQNEAQ (reference sequence). The V gene lost 0 bases and the J gene lost 11 bases, with 11 bases spanning the gap. The CDR3 consists of 14 residues. The CDR3 loop reads CASSLAGPYPPLHF. CDR3 DNA, as far as it was read: TGTGCCAGCAGCTTAGCGGGCCCCTACCCACCC.

This clone was seen ten or more times. Sequencing ends 3 residues short of the CDR3 end; the germline J gene provides the rest. This chain links TRBV7-9 with TRBJ2-2; D perhaps matches TRBD1 (6 bases). CDR1 SEHNR and CDR2 FQNEAQ come from the germline V gene (reference sequence). The length of the CDR3 is 13 residues. V was shortened by 4 bases and J by 5 bases, with 8 bases between the two germline ends. The part of the CDR3 DNA that was read is TGTGCCAGCAGCTCTCAGGGGACCGGGGAG. This codes for CASSSQGTGE. The CDR3 in full is CASSSQGTGELFF.

There are many counts of this clone. CDR3 loop: CASSLAVAGAEAFF. Partial CDR3 DNA: TGCGCCAGCAGCTTGGCCGTGGCAGGGGCTGAA. The genes are TRBV5-1 and TRBJ1-1, with D perhaps TRBD1 (6 bases). The read comes to an end 3 residues before the CDR3 does, leaving the germline J gene to fill in the end. The V gene's germline CDR1 is SGHRS and CDR2 YFSETQ. The CDR3 runs 14 residues. V gave up 0 bases and J gave up 6 bases, with 12 bases separating them. Using reference TRBV5-1 and TRBJ1-1 for the parts outside the CDR3, the full variable domain is KAGVTQTPRYLIKTRGQQVTLSCSPISGHRSVSWYQQTPGQGLQFLFEYFSETQRNKGNFPGRFSGRQFSNSRSEMNVSTLELGDSALYLCASSLAVAGAEAFFGQGTRLTVV.

This clone has a count of ten or more. The CDR3 bases that were read are TGCAGTGCTACCGGGACTAGCGGGATGGGAGGAGAGACC. This codes for CSATGTSGMGGET. The entire CDR3 sequence reads CSATGTSGMGGETQYF. V usage is TRBV20-1 and J usage is TRBJ2-5; 13 bases agree with TRBD2. The read ends 3 residues early relative to the CDR3; the germline J gene fills the gap. The germline V gene encodes CDR1 DFQATT and CDR2 SNEGSKA (reference sequence). With 4 bases clipped from V and 4 bases from J, the junction kept 9 bases outside the gene matches. The CDR3 runs to 16 residues.

This clone was seen at least ten times. The observed sequence ends 3 residues before the CDR3 terminus, with the missing tail filled in from the germline J gene. The V and J genes are TRBV7-9 and TRBJ2-1; no clear D gene. Deletions cut 7 bases from V and 6 bases from J, with 19 bases between. The CDR3 extends over 15 amino acids. In germline, CDR1 is SEHNR, CDR2 FQNEAQ (reference sequence). This chain's CDR3 is CASTLSIDSFNEQFF. CDR3 DNA (partial): TGTGCCAGCACTCTATCCATTGACTCTTTCAATGAG.

This clone was counted only a few times. The CDR3 end is not reached by the read, which stops 3 residues before it; the germline J gene fills it in. The chain employs TRBV5-6 and TRBJ2-1; 10 nucleotides agree with TRBD1. Germline trimming cut 6 bases from V and 8 bases from J; bases unmatched to any gene: 11. The CDR3 consists of 15 residues. The germline V gene has CDR1 SGHDT and CDR2 YYEEEE. The part of the CDR3 DNA that was read is TGTGCCAGCACTTACACGGGACAGGGGTTCGATGAG. This sequence encodes CASTYTGQGFDE. The CDR3 in its entirety is CASTYTGQGFDEQFF. Filled out from reference TRBV5-6 and TRBJ2-1, the complete variable domain reads DAGVTQSPTHLIKTRGQQVTLRCSPKSGHDTVSWYQQALGQGPQFIFQYYEEEERQRGNFPDRFSGHQFPNYSSELNVNALLLGDSALYLCASTYTGQGFDEQFFGPGTRLTVL.

This clone has just a few counts. The CDR3 extends 3 residues past the end of the read, so its final part is completed from the germline J gene. Other nucleotide sequences from this sample produce the same CDR3. This chain connects TRBV7-3 to TRBJ1-2; 8 nucleotides match TRBD1. This CDR3 is built from 15 residues. CDR1 is SGHTA, CDR2 FQGTGA, per germline. This chain's CDR3 is CASSLTSGGFGGYTF. CDR3 DNA (partial): TGTGCCAGCAGCTTGACCTCAGGGGGCTTCGGGGGC.

This clone came up many times. The CDR3 extends 3 residues past the end of the read, so its final part is completed from the germline J gene. V is TRBV6-2 or TRBV6-3 and J is TRBJ2-7, with D possibly TRBD2 on 7 matching bases. This CDR3 spans 15 amino acids. Trimming stripped 3 bases from V and 6 bases from J, with 18 bases between. CDR1 MNHEY and CDR2 SVGEGT come from the germline V gene. Here the CDR3 reads CASSYRGGELAEQYF. CDR3 DNA (partial): TGTGCCAGCAGTTATCGCGGGGGCGAGCTCGCCGAG.

In this sample, this clone turned up many times. The read terminates 3 residues ahead of where the CDR3 ends, so the germline J gene completes it. The J gene is TRBJ2-3, the V gene TRBV11-2, with a weak D call TRBD2 (6 bases). Looked up from germline, CDR1 is SGHAT and CDR2 is FQNNGV. Trimming removed 1 base from V and 6 bases from J, with 11 bases in between. This CDR3 region has 14 residues. Incomplete CDR3 DNA: TGTGCCAGCAGCTTAGGAGGGACTTGGGATACG. Protein sequence: CASSLGGTWDT. The CDR3 in its entirety is CASSLGGTWDTQYF.

A note on this clone: The read comes to an end 3 residues before the CDR3 does, leaving the germline J gene to fill in the end. The J gene is TRBJ1-6, the V gene TRBV5-1, with D perhaps matching TRBD1 (6 bases). Per germline, CDR1 SGHRS and CDR2 YFSETQ. V shed 0 bases and J shed 2 bases, with 9 bases lying between them. The CDR3 has 16 residues. CDR3 DNA, as far as it was read: TGCGCCAGCAGCTTGGCAGGGGCCGCCTATAATTCACCC. It codes for CASSLAGAAYNSP. The whole CDR3 protein is CASSLAGAAYNSPLHF.

The sample holds many counts of this clone. The read ends 3 residues before the CDR3 terminus; that terminus is restored from the germline J gene. The J gene is TRBJ2-1, the V gene TRBV19, with D tentatively TRBD1 (6 bases). Germline CDR1 reads LNHDA; CDR2 reads SQIVND (reference sequence). V lost 3 bases, J lost 0 bases, and 12 bases lay in between. CDR3 length: 16 amino acids. Incomplete CDR3 DNA: TGTGCCAGTAGTATCGGGCAGGGGAGCTCCTACAATGAG. Translating it yields CASSIGQGSSYNE. The whole CDR3 region reads CASSIGQGSSYNEQFF. Looking up the rest from reference TRBV19 and TRBJ2-1 gives the full variable domain: DGGITQSPKYLFRKEGQNVTLSCEQNLNHDAMYWYRQDPGQGLRLIYYSQIVNDFQKGDIAEGYSVSREKKESFPLTVTSAQKNPTAFYLCASSIGQGSSYNEQFFGPGTRLTVL.

The sample holds many counts of this clone. One junction end disagrees with the germline gene, perhaps due to a read error. Coverage ceases 3 residues before the CDR3 finishes, and the germline J gene fills in the end. This sample includes further DNA sequences coding for the same CDR3. The V call is TRBV4-2, the J call TRBJ1-5, with D perhaps TRBD1 (6 bases). CDR1 and CDR2 (germline): LGHNA, YNFKEQ. The CDR3 is 16 amino acids. The part of the CDR3 DNA that was read is TGCGCCAGCAGCCAAGATCTCAGGGGAGGCAATCAGCCC. It yields the protein CASSQDLRGGNQP. In full, the CDR3 reads CASSQDLRGGNQPQHF.

The CDR3 bases that were read are TGTGCCAGCAGCCCCGGGACAGCGCTTAACTATGGC. This translates into CASSPGTALNYG. The CDR3, in full, reads CASSPGTALNYGYTF. The chain recombines TRBV2 with TRBJ1-2; 7 bases match TRBD1. The read ends 3 residues shy of where the CDR3 ends; the end is completed using the germline J gene. The germline V gene encodes CDR1 SNHLY and CDR2 FYNNEI. The length of the CDR3 is 15 residues. With V trimmed by 6 bases and J by 1 base, 8 bases remained unmatched. The variable domain in full, with the rest retrieved from reference TRBV2 and TRBJ1-2, is EPEVTQTPSHQVTQMGQEVILRCVPISNHLYFYWYRQILGQKVEFLVSFYNNEISEKSEIFDDQFSVERPDGSNFTLKIRSTKLEDSAMYFCASSPGTALNYGYTFGSGTRLTVV.

In this sample, this clone turned up many times. The observed sequence ends 3 residues before the CDR3 terminus, with the missing tail filled in from the germline J gene. The rearrangement links TRBV19 to TRBJ2-3; 14 positions agree with TRBD2. Germline V gene sequence: CDR1 LNHDA, CDR2 SQIVND (reference sequence). V lost 5 bases and J lost 4; bases outside the gene matches: 14. CDR3 length: 19 residues. CDR3 DNA, as far as it was read: TGTGCCAGTAGTCCGCTGACTAGCGGGAGGGCCGAGGCCTCAGATACG. This codes for CASSPLTSGRAEASDT. Given in full, the CDR3 is CASSPLTSGRAEASDTQYF.

This clone has a count of ten or more. The read ends 3 residues early relative to the CDR3; the germline J gene fills the gap. The rearrangement links TRBV5-5 to TRBJ2-5, with D perhaps matching TRBD1 (6 bases). CDR3 size: 13 residues. Germline assignment: CDR1 SGHKS and CDR2 YYEKEE (reference sequence). CDR3 DNA (partial): TGTGCCAGCAGTGAGCAGGGGCTAGGTACC. This gives the protein CASSEQGLGT. The CDR3, in full, reads CASSEQGLGTQYF. Drawing the rest from reference TRBV5-5 and TRBJ2-5, the complete variable domain is DAGVTQSPTHLIKTRGQQVTLRCSPISGHKSVSWYQQVLGQGPQFIFQYYEKEERGRGNFPDRFSARQFPNYSSELNVNALLLGDSALYLCASSEQGLGTQYFGPGTRLLVL.

This clone was seen repeatedly, ten times or more. Sequencing ends 3 residues short of the CDR3 end; the germline J gene provides the rest. The chain joins TRBV14 to TRBJ1-2; D is unclear. This CDR3 region has 13 residues. The germline gives CDR1 SGHDN, CDR2 FVKESK. The V end lost 4 bases, the J end lost 3 bases, and 9 bases lay between the germline ends. CDR3 bases read: TGTGCCAGCAGCCTTTCCCGGGACTATGGC. Translation: CASSLSRDYG. The complete CDR3 reads CASSLSRDYGYTF.

This clone was found many times. The read is 3 residues too short to cover the CDR3 end, so that end is filled in from the germline J gene. The V and J genes are TRBV5-1 and TRBJ1-3; 7 bases are shared with TRBD1. The junction had 11 bases not matched to a gene; V was cut back by 1 base and J by 4 bases. CDR1 is SGHRS and CDR2 is YFSETQ in the germline V gene. The CDR3 runs 17 residues. The CDR3 DNA, read in part, is TGCGCCAGCAGCTTGTATATGTTAGGGGGCTCCGGAAACACC. Its translation is CASSLYMLGGSGNT. The whole CDR3 sequence is CASSLYMLGGSGNTIYF.

Ten or more counts support this clone. Incomplete CDR3 DNA: TGTGCCTGGTCCCGAGGGGCAGCTAACTATGGC. Translation: CAWSRGAANYG. The whole CDR3 region reads CAWSRGAANYGYTF. The rearrangement links TRBV30 to TRBJ1-2, with D maybe TRBD1 (5 bases). Read sequence stops 3 residues before the CDR3 end, and the germline J gene provides the missing end. The CDR3 contains 14 residues. The ends were cut back, 5 bases at V and 0 bases at J, with 13 bases in the middle. Germline assignment: CDR1 GTSNPN and CDR2 SVGIG (reference sequence).

This clone showed up many times. The CDR3 end falls 3 residues outside the read, so it is completed with the germline J gene. This chain joins TRBV18 and TRBJ2-7, with TRBD1 as a possible D gene (5 bases). CDR1 is KGHSH and CDR2 is LQKENI in the germline V gene. With 5 bases removed from V and 1 base from J, the gap between germline ends came to 9 bases. The CDR3 runs 13 residues. CDR3 bases read: TGTGCCAGCTCAACTGGACAATCCTACGAG. This translates into CASSTGQSYE. The full-length CDR3 reads as CASSTGQSYEQYF.